The clone carrying this T cell receptor (beta chain) was counted a single time. The target antigen is unknown. In TCRdb, the 5' RACE reads were re-called with MiXCR into one record per CDR3 protein. The data show some 30,000 distinct CDR3 sequences, around 5% seen once. These data originate in a study of early T cells in non-severe SARS-CoV-2 infection. The V gene lost 3 bases and the J gene lost 5 bases, with 13 bases spanning the gap. This CDR3 has 14 amino acids. Germline CDR1 reads SGHRS; CDR2 reads YFSETQ. The study's findings and limits: VDJdb matching skewed toward anti-spike CD8 responses, missing private and CD4 specificities.

The chain couples TRBV5-1 to TRBJ2-3; TRBD2 might be the D (5 bases). Sequenced: whole blood. This receptor was obtained from an adult who was a healthcare worker with PCR-confirmed SARS-CoV-2 infection or an uninfected control (not recorded which). CDR3 sequence reads: CASSYTGVGDTQYF. The CDR3 bases are TGCGCCAGCAGCTATACCGGGGTGGGAGATACGCAGTATTTT.